The clone carrying this TCR beta chain turned up a few times. Its antigen is unidentified. This sample stems from a study of identical twins. Whole-study findings and limits: Out-of-frame alpha sequences common to twins were enriched for low generation probability.

Template switching added a universal primer site; cDNA carried unique molecular identifiers. TCRdb analysed the 5' RACE reads with MiXCR anew, one entry per CDR3 protein. In the table there are approximately 600,000 distinct CDR3 sequences, just over 7% of which are singletons. The CDR3 loop spans 13 amino acids. Germline values: CDR1 MNHNS, CDR2 SASEGT. V dropped 10 bases and J dropped 0 bases, with 10 bases sitting between them. This sample was shared with a second study, whose subject was yellow fever vaccine responses in identical twins. That paper adds: Reported findings indicate that twins' vaccine T cell responses seemed partially convergent, partially personalized.

The J gene is TRBJ1-3, the V gene TRBV6-1, with D tentatively TRBD1 (5 bases). The sequence was collected from a young woman in good health. Specimen: PBMCs. CDR3 residues: CATQGYSGNTIYF. In DNA form, the CDR3 reads TGTGCCACCCAGGGTTACTCTGGAAACACCATATATTTT.